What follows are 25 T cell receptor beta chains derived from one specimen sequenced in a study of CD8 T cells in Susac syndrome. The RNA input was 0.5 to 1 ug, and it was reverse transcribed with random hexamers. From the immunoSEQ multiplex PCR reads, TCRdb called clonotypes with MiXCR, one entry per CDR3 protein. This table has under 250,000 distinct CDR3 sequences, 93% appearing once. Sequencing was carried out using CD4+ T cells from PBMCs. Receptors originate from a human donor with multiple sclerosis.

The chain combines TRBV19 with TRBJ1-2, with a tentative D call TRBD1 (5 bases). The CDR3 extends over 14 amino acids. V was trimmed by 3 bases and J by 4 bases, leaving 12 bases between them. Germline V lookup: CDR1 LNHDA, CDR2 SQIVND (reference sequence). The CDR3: CASSISGRVYGYTF. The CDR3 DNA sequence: TGTGCCAGTAGTATTTCCGGCAGGGTCTATGGCTACACCTTC. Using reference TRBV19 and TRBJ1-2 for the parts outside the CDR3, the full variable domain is DGGITQSPKYLFRKEGQNVTLSCEQNLNHDAMYWYRQDPGQGLRLIYYSQIVNDFQKGDIAEGYSVSREKKESFPLTVTSAQKNPTAFYLCASSISGRVYGYTFGSGTRLTVV.

This CDR3 is CASSQDGGPYGYTF. The CDR3 DNA is TGCGCCAGCAGCCAAGATGGGGGACCCTATGGCTACACCTTC. This rearrangement joins TRBV4-1 to TRBJ1-2; TRBD1 is a possible D gene (5 bases). The CDR3 contains 14 residues. The germline V and J ends were trimmed by 0 bases and 4 bases, with 9 bases remaining between them. Per the germline V gene, CDR1 is MGHRA and CDR2 is YSYEKL.

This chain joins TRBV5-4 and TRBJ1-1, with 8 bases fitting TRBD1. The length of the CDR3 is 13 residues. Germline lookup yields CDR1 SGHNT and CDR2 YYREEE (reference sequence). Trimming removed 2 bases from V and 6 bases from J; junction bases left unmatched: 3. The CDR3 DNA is TGTGCCAGCAGCTTTACAGGGGGTGCTGAAGCTTTCTTT. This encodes CASSFTGGAEAFF. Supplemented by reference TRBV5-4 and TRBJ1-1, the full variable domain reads ETGVTQSPTHLIKTRGQQVTLRCSSQSGHNTVSWYQQALGQGPQFIFQYYREEENGRGNFPPRFSGLQFPNYSSELNVNALELDDSALYLCASSFTGGAEAFFGQGTRLTVV.

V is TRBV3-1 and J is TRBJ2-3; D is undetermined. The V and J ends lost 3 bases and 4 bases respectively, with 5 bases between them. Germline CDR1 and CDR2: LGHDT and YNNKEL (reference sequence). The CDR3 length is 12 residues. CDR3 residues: CASSQGPDTQYF. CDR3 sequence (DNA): TGTGCCAGCAGCCAGGGTCCAGATACGCAGTATTTT.

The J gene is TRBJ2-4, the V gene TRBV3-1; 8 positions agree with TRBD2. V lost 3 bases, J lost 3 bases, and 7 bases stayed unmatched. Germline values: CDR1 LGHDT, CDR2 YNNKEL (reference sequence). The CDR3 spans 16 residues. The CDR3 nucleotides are TGTGCCAGCAGCCACTGGGCGGGGGGCAGCAAAAACATTCAGTACTTC. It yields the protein CASSHWAGGSKNIQYF.

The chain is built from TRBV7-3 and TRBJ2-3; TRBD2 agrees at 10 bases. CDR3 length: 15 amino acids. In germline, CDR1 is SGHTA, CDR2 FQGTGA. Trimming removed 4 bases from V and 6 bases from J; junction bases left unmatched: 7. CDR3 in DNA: TGTGCCAGCAGCTCCTCAAGCGGGAGGGCGGATACGCAGTATTTT. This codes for CASSSSSGRADTQYF. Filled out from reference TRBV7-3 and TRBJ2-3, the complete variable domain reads GAGVSQTPSNKVTEKGKYVELRCDPISGHTALYWYRQSLGQGPEFLIYFQGTGAADDSGLPNDRFFAVRPEGSVSTLKIQRTERGDSAVYLCASSSSSGRADTQYFGPGTRLTVL.

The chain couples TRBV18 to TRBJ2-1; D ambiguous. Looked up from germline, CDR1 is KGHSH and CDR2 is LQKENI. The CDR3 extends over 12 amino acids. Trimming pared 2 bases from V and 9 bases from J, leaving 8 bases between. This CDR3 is CASSPTPSEQFF. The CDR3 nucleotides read TGTGCCAGCTCACCAACCCCGAGTGAGCAGTTCTTC.

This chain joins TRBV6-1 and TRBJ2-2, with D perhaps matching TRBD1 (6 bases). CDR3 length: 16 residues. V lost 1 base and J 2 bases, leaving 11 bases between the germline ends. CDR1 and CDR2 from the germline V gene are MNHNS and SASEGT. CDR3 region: CASSEDFGTNTGELFF. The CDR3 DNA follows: TGTGCCAGCAGTGAAGACTTCGGGACAAACACCGGGGAGCTGTTTTTT.

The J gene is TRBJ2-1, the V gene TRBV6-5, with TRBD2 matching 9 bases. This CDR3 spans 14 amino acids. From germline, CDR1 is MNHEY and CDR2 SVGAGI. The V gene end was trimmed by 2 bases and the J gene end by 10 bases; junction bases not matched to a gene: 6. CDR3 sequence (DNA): TGTGCCAGCAGTTACGCGGGAGGGCCGGTGGAGCAGTTCTTC. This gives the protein CASSYAGGPVEQFF.

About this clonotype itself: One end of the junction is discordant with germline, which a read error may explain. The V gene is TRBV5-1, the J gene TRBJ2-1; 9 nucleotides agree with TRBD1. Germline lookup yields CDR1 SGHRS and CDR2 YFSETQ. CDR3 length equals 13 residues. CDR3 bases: TGTGCCAGCAGTTTGGACAGGGGAGATGAGCAGTTCTTC. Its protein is CASSLDRGDEQFF. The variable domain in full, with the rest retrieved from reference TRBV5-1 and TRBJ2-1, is KAGVTQTPRYLIKTRGQQVTLSCSPISGHRSVSWYQQTPGQGLQFLFEYFSETQRNKGNFPGRFSGRQFSNSRSEMNVSTLELGDSALYLCASSLDRGDEQFFGPGTRLTVL.

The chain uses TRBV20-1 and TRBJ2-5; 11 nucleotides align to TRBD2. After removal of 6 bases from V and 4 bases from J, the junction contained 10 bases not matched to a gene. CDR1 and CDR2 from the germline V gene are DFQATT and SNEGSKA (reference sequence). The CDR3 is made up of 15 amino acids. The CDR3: CSATLSGRAGETQYF. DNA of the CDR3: TGCAGTGCAACCCTTAGCGGGAGGGCCGGAGAGACCCAGTACTTC.

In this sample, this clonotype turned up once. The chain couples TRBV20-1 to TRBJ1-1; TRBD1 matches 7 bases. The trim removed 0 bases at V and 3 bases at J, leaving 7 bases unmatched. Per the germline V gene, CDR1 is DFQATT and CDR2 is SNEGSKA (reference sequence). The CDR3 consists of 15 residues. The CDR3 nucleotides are TGCAGTGCTAGAGAGTTAGGACAGGTGTACACTGAAGCTTTCTTT. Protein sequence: CSARELGQVYTEAFF.

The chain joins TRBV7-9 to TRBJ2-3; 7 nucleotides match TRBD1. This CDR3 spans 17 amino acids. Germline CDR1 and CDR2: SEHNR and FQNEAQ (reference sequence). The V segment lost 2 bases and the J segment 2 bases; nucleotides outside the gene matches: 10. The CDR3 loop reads CASSLLPSGTATDTQYF. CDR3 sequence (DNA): TGTGCCAGCAGCTTATTGCCCTCCGGGACAGCCACAGATACGCAGTATTTT.

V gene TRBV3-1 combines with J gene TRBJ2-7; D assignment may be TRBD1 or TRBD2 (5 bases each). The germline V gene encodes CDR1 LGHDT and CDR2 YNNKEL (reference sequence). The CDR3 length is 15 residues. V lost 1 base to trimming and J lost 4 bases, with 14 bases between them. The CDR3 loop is CASSQAPGPEYEQYV. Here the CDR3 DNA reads TGTGCCAGCAGCCAAGCCCCGGGACCGGAATACGAGCAGTACGTC.

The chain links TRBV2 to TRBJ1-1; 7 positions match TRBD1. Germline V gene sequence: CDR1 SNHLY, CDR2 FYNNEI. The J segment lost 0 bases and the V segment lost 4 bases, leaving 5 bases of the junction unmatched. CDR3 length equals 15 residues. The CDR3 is CASSAGGVLNTEAFF. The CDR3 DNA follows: TGTGCCAGCAGTGCAGGGGGAGTGTTGAACACTGAAGCTTTCTTT.

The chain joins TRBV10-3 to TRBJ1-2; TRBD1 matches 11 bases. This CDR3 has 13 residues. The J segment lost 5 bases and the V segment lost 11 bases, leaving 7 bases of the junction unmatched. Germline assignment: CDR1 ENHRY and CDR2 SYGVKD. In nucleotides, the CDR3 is TGTGCCGCAACCGGGACAGGGGGATATGGCTACACCTTC. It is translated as CAATGTGGYGYTF.

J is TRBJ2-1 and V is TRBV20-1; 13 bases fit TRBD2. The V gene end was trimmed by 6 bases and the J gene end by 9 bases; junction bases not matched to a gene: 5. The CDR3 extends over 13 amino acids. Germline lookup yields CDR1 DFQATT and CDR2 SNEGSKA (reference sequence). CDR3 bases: TGCAGTGCCGGACTAGCGGGAGACACTGAGCAGTTCTTC. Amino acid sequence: CSAGLAGDTEQFF.

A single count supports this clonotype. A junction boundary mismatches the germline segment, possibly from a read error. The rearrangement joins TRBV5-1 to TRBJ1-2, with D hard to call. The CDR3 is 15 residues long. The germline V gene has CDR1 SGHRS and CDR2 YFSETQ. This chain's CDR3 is CASSLEASRPRSSSF. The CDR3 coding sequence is TGCGCCAGCAGCTTGGAAGCTTCGCGACCCCGAAGTAGTTCTTTC. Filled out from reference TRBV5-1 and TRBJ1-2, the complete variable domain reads KAGVTQTPRYLIKTRGQQVTLSCSPISGHRSVSWYQQTPGQGLQFLFEYFSETQRNKGNFPGRFSGRQFSNSRSEMNVSTLELGDSALYLCASSLEASRPRSSSFGSGTRLTVV.

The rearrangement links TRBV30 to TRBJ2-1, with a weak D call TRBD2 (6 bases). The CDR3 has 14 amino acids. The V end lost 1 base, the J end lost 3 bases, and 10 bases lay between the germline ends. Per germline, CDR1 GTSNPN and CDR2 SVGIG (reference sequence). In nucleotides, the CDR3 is TGTGCCTGGAGTGGCGGGACCGTCTACAATGAGCAGTTCTTC. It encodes CAWSGGTVYNEQFF.

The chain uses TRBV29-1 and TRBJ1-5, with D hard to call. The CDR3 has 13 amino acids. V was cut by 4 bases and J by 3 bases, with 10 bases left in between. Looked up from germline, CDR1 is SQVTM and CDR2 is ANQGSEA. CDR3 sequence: CSVVLRDNQPQHF. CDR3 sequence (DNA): TGCAGCGTTGTTTTGCGGGACAATCAGCCCCAGCATTTT.

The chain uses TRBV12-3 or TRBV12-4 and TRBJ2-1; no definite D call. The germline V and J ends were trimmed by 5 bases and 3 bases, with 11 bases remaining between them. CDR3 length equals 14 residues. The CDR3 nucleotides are TGTGCCAGCAGTCCCACGACTGGCTACAATGAGCAGTTCTTC. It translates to CASSPTTGYNEQFF.

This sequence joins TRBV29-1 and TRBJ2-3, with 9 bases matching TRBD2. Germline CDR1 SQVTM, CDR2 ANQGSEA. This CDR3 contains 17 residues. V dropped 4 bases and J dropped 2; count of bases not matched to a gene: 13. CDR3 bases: TGCAGCGTTGGTTTAGCGGGAGATTTTCGCTTCACAGATACGCAGTATTTT. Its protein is CSVGLAGDFRFTDTQYF.

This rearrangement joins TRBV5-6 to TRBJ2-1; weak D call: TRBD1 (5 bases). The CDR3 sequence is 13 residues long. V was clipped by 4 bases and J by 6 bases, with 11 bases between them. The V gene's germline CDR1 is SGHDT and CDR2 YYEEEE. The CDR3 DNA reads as TGTGCCAGCAGCGCCACAGGCCGCAATGAGCAGTTCTTC. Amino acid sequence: CASSATGRNEQFF.

CDR3 protein: CASSARGDQGTSRNEQFF. In DNA, the CDR3 is TGTGCCAGCAGTGCTAGGGGGGACCAAGGAACTAGTCGGAATGAGCAGTTCTTC. The chain carries TRBV6-1 and TRBJ2-1; D may correspond to TRBD1 or TRBD2 (6 bases each). Trimming took 4 bases from V and 7 from J, leaving 26 bases between them. Germline lookup yields CDR1 MNHNS and CDR2 SASEGT. CDR3 length: 18 amino acids.

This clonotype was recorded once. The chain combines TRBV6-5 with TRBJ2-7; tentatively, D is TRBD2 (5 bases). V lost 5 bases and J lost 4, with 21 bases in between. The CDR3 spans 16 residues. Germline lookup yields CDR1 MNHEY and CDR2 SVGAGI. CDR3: CASSDLEAGRAYEQYF. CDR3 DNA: TGTGCCAGCAGTGACCTCGAGGCTGGGAGAGCATACGAGCAGTACTTC.